This TCR beta chain is drawn from a study of blood T cell repertoires in COVID-19. The CDR3 loop spans 15 amino acids. CDR1 is SGHRS, CDR2 YFSETQ, per germline. Trimming pared 2 bases from V and 0 bases from J, leaving 9 bases between. Only in-frame clones appear in the TCRdb table, and some are missing; sequencing was by immunoSEQ multiplex PCR. Of about 190,000 clones in the sample, about 88% are singletons; the top ten hold approximately 5.6%. The origin of this receptor is a man in his forties with active or convalescent COVID-19. Input material: peripheral blood. The chain joins TRBV5-1 to TRBJ1-3, with D perhaps TRBD1 (6 bases). The CDR3 sequence is CASSFDRPSGNTIYF. CDR3 DNA sequence: TGCGCCAGCAGCTTCGACAGGCCCTCTGGAAACACCATATATTTT.